Below, 7 T cell receptor beta chains from the same sample are listed, as sequenced in a study of CD4+ T cells in melanoma. This table comes from immunoSEQ multiplex PCR, and its TCRdb copy is limited to in-frame clones, with some not included. Among about 22,000 clones, over 75% were seen once, and the ten largest hold 3.6%. Sample: cells from a culture (not recorded whether cultured in vitro). Receptors were obtained from a human donor with melanoma.

The chain couples TRBV30 to TRBJ1-5; unclear D gene. Trimming pared 5 bases from V and 6 bases from J, leaving 17 bases between. The CDR3 has 14 amino acids. Germline V gene lookup returns CDR1 GTSNPN and CDR2 SVGIG (reference sequence). The CDR3 spells CAWGPGPLSQPQHF. The CDR3 bases are TGTGCCTGGGGACCGGGTCCCCTCTCTCAGCCCCAGCATTTT.

The rearrangement links TRBV19 to TRBJ2-3, with TRBD2 identical over 11 bases. The germline CDR1 and CDR2 sequences are LNHDA and SQIVND (reference sequence). This CDR3 has 19 amino acids. The J segment lost 2 bases and the V segment lost 1 base, leaving 11 bases of the junction unmatched. CDR3 coding DNA: TGTGCCAGTAGTATAGTGGCTAGCGGGGGGACAGGGTACACAGATACGCAGTATTTT. This encodes CASSIVASGGTGYTDTQYF.

The chain employs TRBV30 and TRBJ2-5; D is uncertain. The V gene lost 0 bases and the J gene lost 5 bases, with 4 bases spanning the gap. The CDR3 runs 11 residues. Germline-derived CDR1 and CDR2 are GTSNPN and SVGIG (reference sequence). The CDR3 bases are TGTGCCTGGAGTGTAGGGGAGACCCAGTACTTC. It codes for CAWSVGETQYF.

This chain links TRBV6-1 with TRBJ1-6; TRBD1 might be the D (6 bases). V lost 8 bases and J 7 bases, leaving 12 bases between the germline ends. CDR1 is MNHNS, CDR2 SASEGT, per germline. The CDR3 is made up of 13 amino acids. Written as DNA, the CDR3 is TGTGCCAGCTCCGGGACAACAAATTCACCCCTCCACTTT. Its protein product is CASSGTTNSPLHF.

This clone was seen a handful of times. This chain uses TRBV11-3 with TRBJ2-2; D may match TRBD1 or TRBD2 (6 bases each). Germline V gene data show CDR1 as SGHNT and CDR2 as YENEEA. The V and J ends lost 3 bases and 4 bases respectively, with 12 bases between them. The CDR3 sequence is 15 residues long. The CDR3: CASSFPGASTGELFF. The CDR3 nucleotides read TGTGCCAGCAGCTTCCCGGGGGCGAGCACCGGGGAGCTGTTTTTT.

V usage is TRBV5-1 and J usage is TRBJ2-7; either TRBD1 or TRBD2 may supply D (5 bases each). Trimming stripped 0 bases from V and 3 bases from J, with 7 bases between. The CDR3 runs to 13 residues. The germline V gene has CDR1 SGHRS and CDR2 YFSETQ. The CDR3 protein is CASSLGDGYEQYF. CDR3 nucleotides: TGCGCCAGCAGCTTGGGGGACGGCTACGAGCAGTACTTC.

This rearrangement joins TRBV10-2 to TRBJ2-5; TRBD2 matches 8 bases. This CDR3 spans 13 amino acids. The ends lost 3 bases at V and 7 bases at J; junction bases unmatched: 4. Germline values: CDR1 WSHSY, CDR2 SAAADI. CDR3 nucleotide sequence: TGCGCCAGCAGTGACTTGCTAGCGGGGACCCAGTACTTC. This gives the protein CASSDLLAGTQYF.